The 29 T cell receptor beta chains given below trace back to one sample, sequenced in a study of T-cell reconstitution after alpha-beta-depleted transplantation in children listed by TCRdb under 2016. The library was made by PCR. The listed sequencing device is Illumina HiSeq 2500. TCR library preparation used molecular barcoding, with unique molecular identifiers applied to normalize quantification of the TCRbeta repertoire. TCRdb reworked the public reads: Q25 trimming with fastp, MiXCR clone assembly, productive beta chains retained. Entries are consolidated by CDR3 protein sequence, retaining the most common genes and DNA. The sample yields about 200,000 distinct CDR3 sequences; about 6% were counted once. Jointly, the top ten make up roughly 4.5% of the sample. The treatment or condition label, read with the paper, signifies: allogeneic hematopoietic cell transplantation with graft depleted of TCRalphabeta T cells and CD19 B cells.

This material consisted of PBMCs, taken before TCRalphabeta/CD19-depleted stem cell transplant. These receptors all come from a girl under three years old with combined immunodeficiency, due to receive a stem cell transplant.

This clonotype has ten or more counts. CDR3 sequence reads: CSVKTAYEQYF. DNA for the CDR3: TGCAGCGTTAAGACAGCCTACGAGCAGTACTTC. V is TRBV29-1 and J is TRBJ2-7, with D tentatively TRBD1 (5 bases). Germline CDR1 reads SQVTM; CDR2 reads ANQGSEA. With 5 bases removed from V and 2 bases from J, the gap between germline ends came to 7 bases. There are 11 residues in the CDR3.

This clonotype was observed many times. The J gene is TRBJ2-3, the V gene TRBV29-1; D is undetermined. The germline V gene has CDR1 SQVTM and CDR2 ANQGSEA. The CDR3 covers 12 residues. V was trimmed by 3 bases and J by 3 bases, leaving 7 bases between them. CDR3 DNA sequence: TGCAGCGTTGAGGGTCAAACAGATACGCAGTATTTT. Its translation is CSVEGQTDTQYF.

At least ten counts were recorded for this clonotype. The chain combines TRBV9 with TRBJ2-2; D ambiguous. Deletions cut 2 bases from V and 5 bases from J, with 4 bases between. In germline, CDR1 is SGDLS, CDR2 YYNGEE. The length of the CDR3 is 12 residues. This chain's CDR3 is CASSVRTGELFF. The CDR3 DNA is TGTGCCAGCAGCGTCCGTACCGGGGAGCTGTTTTTT.

There are a few counts of this clonotype. The genes are TRBV20-1 and TRBJ2-5, with D unclear. Germline V gene lookup returns CDR1 DFQATT and CDR2 SNEGSKA (reference sequence). This CDR3 region has 13 residues. Trimming stripped 8 bases from V and 2 bases from J, with 15 bases between. The DNA of the CDR3 is TGCAGTCTCCCAGGCACTAATCAAGAGACCCAGTACTTC. Its protein product is CSLPGTNQETQYF.

V gene TRBV7-9 combines with J gene TRBJ1-2; D perhaps matches TRBD1 (5 bases). The CDR3 is made up of 17 amino acids. Per germline, CDR1 SEHNR and CDR2 FQNEAQ (reference sequence). Trimming cost V 5 bases and J 0 bases, with 19 bases left between them. CDR3 region: CASSPRGWEGSNYGYTF. The CDR3 DNA follows: TGTGCCAGCAGCCCCCGGGGGTGGGAAGGATCTAACTATGGCTACACCTTC.

This clonotype was observed at least ten times. The V and J genes are TRBV25-1 and TRBJ2-5; TRBD2 might be the D (6 bases). From germline, CDR1 is MGHDK and CDR2 SYGVNS. This CDR3 is built from 12 residues. V gave up 10 bases and J gave up 5 bases, with 14 bases separating them. CDR3 sequence: CATTSGWETQYF. CDR3 DNA: TGTGCCACCACCAGCGGGTGGGAGACCCAGTACTTC.

The sample holds many counts of this clonotype. The J gene is TRBJ1-4, the V gene TRBV12-3 or TRBV12-4; D is uncertain. The CDR3 sequence is 15 residues long. V was trimmed by 4 bases and J by 6 bases, leaving 15 bases between them. The CDR3 spells CASSYGLTADEKLFF. The CDR3 DNA sequence: TGTGCCAGCAGTTATGGGTTAACAGCGGATGAAAAACTGTTTTTT.

The rearrangement uses TRBV6-2 or TRBV6-3 and TRBJ2-1; maybe TRBD2 (5 bases). The CDR3 spans 16 residues. V was clipped by 0 bases and J by 4 bases, with 13 bases between them. The germline V gene encodes CDR1 MNHEY and CDR2 SVGEGT. The CDR3 protein is CASSYSPQAAYNEQFF. CDR3 DNA: TGTGCCAGCAGTTACTCACCGCAAGCGGCTTACAATGAGCAGTTCTTC.

This clonotype appeared many times. This chain connects TRBV7-3 to TRBJ2-2, with 8 bases matching TRBD2. V was pared by 4 bases and J by 1 base, with 2 bases of the junction left unmatched. The CDR3 runs 15 residues. Germline loops: CDR1 SGHTA, CDR2 FQGTGA. The CDR3 sequence is CASSSSGGNTGELFF. The CDR3, as DNA: TGTGCCAGCAGCTCGAGCGGGGGGAACACCGGGGAGCTGTTTTTT. The complete variable domain, with remaining parts taken from reference TRBV7-3 and TRBJ2-2, reads GAGVSQTPSNKVTEKGKYVELRCDPISGHTALYWYRQSLGQGPEFLIYFQGTGAADDSGLPNDRFFAVRPEGSVSTLKIQRTERGDSAVYLCASSSSGGNTGELFFGEGSRLTVL.

This clonotype was counted many times. J is TRBJ2-1 and V is TRBV12-3 or TRBV12-4, with no clear D. This CDR3 contains 15 residues. Trimming stripped 5 bases from V and 5 bases from J, with 16 bases between. CDR3 sequence reads: CASSPDAVKNNEQFF. The CDR3 bases are TGTGCCAGCAGTCCCGACGCCGTCAAAAACAATGAGCAGTTCTTC.

This clonotype was detected ten times or more. CDR3 bases: TGTGCCAGCAGCCAAGATCCGATAGAGCGGCCGCACACCGGGGAGCTGTTTTTT. Its protein is CASSQDPIERPHTGELFF. The rearrangement joins TRBV4-2 to TRBJ2-2; D is perhaps TRBD2 (5 bases). The CDR3 runs to 18 residues. Germline values: CDR1 LGHNA, CDR2 YNFKEQ. Trimming shortened V by 0 bases and J by 3 bases, and 17 bases separated the two germline ends.

In this sample, this clonotype turned up many times. The chain combines TRBV6-5 with TRBJ2-1, with TRBD1 identical over 10 bases. The CDR3 is 13 amino acids. After removal of 2 bases from V and 14 bases from J, the junction contained 6 bases not matched to a gene. CDR1 MNHEY and CDR2 SVGAGI come from the germline V gene. This CDR3 reads CASSYPSGTGEFF. For the CDR3, the DNA is TGTGCCAGCAGTTACCCCTCCGGGACAGGGGAGTTCTTC.

This clonotype was counted ten times or more. V gene TRBV7-9 combines with J gene TRBJ2-2, with 7 bases that match TRBD2. The germline V gene encodes CDR1 SEHNR and CDR2 FQNEAQ (reference sequence). This CDR3 has 18 amino acids. V gave up 4 bases and J gave up 3 bases; unmatched junction bases: 14. CDR3 amino acids: CASSSPPGGSGYTGELFF. In DNA, the CDR3 is TGTGCCAGCAGCTCCCCACCTGGCGGGAGTGGATACACCGGGGAGCTGTTTTTT.

This clonotype was detected only a few times. A read error is possible here, since a much larger clone lies one base away. The genes are TRBV20-1 and TRBJ2-2, with 10 bases that match TRBD2. The CDR3 is 16 amino acids. CDR1 is DFQATT and CDR2 is SNEGSKA in the germline V gene (reference sequence). CDR3 in amino acids: CCARFLAGDVAGELFF. The CDR3, as DNA: TGCTGTGCTAGGTTCCTAGCGGGAGATGTAGCCGGGGAGCTGTTTTTT.

This clonotype came up many times. The gene calls are TRBV24-1 and TRBJ2-3; TRBD2 matches 9 bases. V gave up 2 bases and J gave up 3 bases; unmatched junction bases: 8. This CDR3 comprises 17 residues. Germline V gives CDR1 KGHDR, CDR2 SFDVKD. CDR3 sequence: CATSDSIAGAQTDTQYF. CDR3 nucleotide sequence: TGTGCCACCAGTGATTCCATAGCGGGAGCCCAGACAGATACGCAGTATTTT.

This clonotype was counted many times. V usage is TRBV9 and J usage is TRBJ2-1, with no clear D. This CDR3 is 15 amino acids long. V lost 0 bases to trimming and J lost 0 bases, with 7 bases between them. Germline CDR1 SGDLS, CDR2 YYNGEE. CDR3 sequence: CASSVAASSYNEQFF. The CDR3 bases are TGTGCCAGCAGCGTAGCTGCCAGCTCCTACAATGAGCAGTTCTTC.

This clonotype showed up many times. V gene TRBV28 combines with J gene TRBJ2-7, with 7 nucleotides matching TRBD1. The CDR3 runs 12 residues. With 4 bases clipped from V and 6 bases from J, the junction kept 3 bases outside the gene matches. Germline CDR1 is MDHEN and CDR2 is SYDVKM. The CDR3 DNA is TGTGCCAGCAGTTCACAGGGGAGCGAGCAGTACTTC. Amino acids: CASSSQGSEQYF.

J is TRBJ1-5 and V is TRBV5-6, with D unresolved. The CDR3 runs to 19 residues. Germline CDR1 and CDR2: SGHDT and YYEEEE. The V gene lost 3 bases and the J gene lost 6 bases, with 28 bases spanning the gap. The CDR3 here is CASSSYHGRTDPLLQPQHF. CDR3 DNA sequence: TGTGCCAGCAGCTCGTATCACGGACGAACGGACCCCCTCCTTCAGCCCCAGCATTTT.

At least ten counts were recorded for this clonotype. The J gene is TRBJ2-7, the V gene TRBV7-2, with 7 bases lining up with TRBD2. The CDR3 runs to 15 residues. Germline trimming cut 3 bases from V and 3 bases from J; bases unmatched to any gene: 8. Germline V gives CDR1 SGHTA, CDR2 FQGNSA. CDR3 sequence: CASSFALASYYEQYF. The CDR3 coding sequence is TGTGCCAGCAGCTTCGCACTAGCGTCTTACTACGAGCAGTACTTC.

At least ten counts were recorded for this clonotype. The rearrangement uses TRBV5-5 and TRBJ1-1, with D perhaps TRBD1 (6 bases). Germline CDR1 reads SGHKS; CDR2 reads YYEKEE (reference sequence). V was shortened by 4 bases and J by 0 bases, with 10 bases between the two germline ends. The CDR3 runs 14 residues. CDR3 residues: CASSSGTLNTEAFF. The CDR3 nucleotides are TGTGCCAGCAGCAGCGGGACATTGAACACTGAAGCTTTCTTT. Combining the CDR3 with reference TRBV5-5 and TRBJ1-1 gives the whole variable domain DAGVTQSPTHLIKTRGQQVTLRCSPISGHKSVSWYQQVLGQGPQFIFQYYEKEERGRGNFPDRFSARQFPNYSSELNVNALLLGDSALYLCASSSGTLNTEAFFGQGTRLTVV.

The rearrangement joins TRBV7-8 to TRBJ2-1; maybe TRBD1 (5 bases). There are 15 residues in the CDR3. The ends were cut back, 3 bases at V and 2 bases at J, with 11 bases in the middle. Germline-derived CDR1 and CDR2 are SGHVS and FQNEAQ. The CDR3 region is CASSFRQRTYNEQFF. The CDR3 nucleotides read TGTGCCAGCAGCTTCCGACAGAGAACCTACAATGAGCAGTTCTTC.

This clonotype was detected ten times or more. The chain links TRBV7-2 to TRBJ2-7, with TRBD2 matching over 7 bases. Per the germline V gene, CDR1 is SGHTA and CDR2 is FQGNSA. V trimming: 1 base; J trimming: 2 bases; junction bases outside the gene matches: 5. The CDR3 spans 15 residues. The CDR3 DNA reads TGTGCCAGCAGCTTAGTGGCGGGAGCCCCCTACGAGCAGTACTTC. This codes for CASSLVAGAPYEQYF.

In this sample, this clonotype turned up many times. This chain connects TRBV28 to TRBJ2-5; D uncertain. The CDR3 spans 13 residues. The V end was cut by 3 bases, the J end by 2 bases, with 7 bases between. Germline values: CDR1 MDHEN, CDR2 SYDVKM. The CDR3 here is CASSFEQQETQYF. CDR3 nucleotides: TGTGCCAGCAGTTTTGAGCAGCAAGAGACCCAGTACTTC.

This clonotype was found many times. The J gene is TRBJ2-1, the V gene TRBV10-3; a possible D gene is TRBD2 (6 bases). V was trimmed by 6 bases and J by 8 bases, leaving 8 bases between them. The CDR3 totals 11 residues. CDR1 and CDR2 from the germline V gene are ENHRY and SYGVKD. The CDR3 loop reads CAISGSYEQFF. The CDR3 coding sequence is TGTGCCATCAGCGGGAGCTATGAGCAGTTCTTC.

The chain is built from TRBV6-5 and TRBJ1-3; D call uncertain. Germline-derived CDR1 and CDR2 are MNHEY and SVGAGI. This CDR3 comprises 15 residues. V lost 0 bases and J lost 4, with 10 bases in between. This CDR3 is CASSYSRISGNTIYF. The CDR3 DNA is TGTGCCAGCAGTTACTCGAGAATATCGGGAAACACCATATATTTT.

Notes on this clonotype: This may be a read error: a much more frequent sequence differs by one nucleotide. The V gene is TRBV14, the J gene TRBJ2-1, with D unclear. Between the trimmed V and J ends, which lost 2 bases and 0 bases, there was a span of 11 bases. This CDR3 spans 16 amino acids. Germline V gives CDR1 SGHDN, CDR2 FVKESK. CDR3: CASSQLAWSSYNEQFF. Here the CDR3 DNA reads TGTGCCAGCAGCCAACTCGCGTGGTCCTCCTACAATGAGCAGTTCTTC.

This clonotype was recorded many times. The chain couples TRBV29-1 to TRBJ1-2, with TRBD1 matching over 9 bases. V shed 4 bases, J shed 8 bases, and the junction held 8 bases outside the gene matches. Looked up from germline, CDR1 is SQVTM and CDR2 is ANQGSEA. This CDR3 spans 13 amino acids. The CDR3 sequence is CSVVGTGPDGYTF. CDR3 in DNA: TGCAGCGTTGTGGGGACAGGGCCGGACGGCTACACCTTC.

This clonotype was counted ten times or more. V and J are TRBV5-1 and TRBJ2-5, with 8 bases matching TRBD1. The junction had 6 bases not matched to a gene; V was cut back by 0 bases and J by 5 bases. Germline CDR1 is SGHRS and CDR2 is YFSETQ. CDR3 length: 15 residues. In DNA, the CDR3 is TGCGCCAGCAGCTTGGCCCCAGGGGGCCTGGAGACCCAGTACTTC. The encoded protein is CASSLAPGGLETQYF. The full variable domain, completed using reference TRBV5-1 and TRBJ2-5, is KAGVTQTPRYLIKTRGQQVTLSCSPISGHRSVSWYQQTPGQGLQFLFEYFSETQRNKGNFPGRFSGRQFSNSRSEMNVSTLELGDSALYLCASSLAPGGLETQYFGPGTRLLVL.

This clonotype was observed at least ten times. V is TRBV27 and J is TRBJ1-2; D ambiguous. Germline CDR1 MNHEY, CDR2 SMNVEV (reference sequence). The germline V and J ends were trimmed by 3 bases and 4 bases, with 9 bases remaining between them. This CDR3 spans 13 amino acids. Written as DNA, the CDR3 is TGTGCCAGCAGTTTCGGGCCAACCTATGGCTACACCTTC. Translated: CASSFGPTYGYTF.